This is a list of T cell receptor beta chains from one sample in a study of blood T cells in healthy people across ages. A single record per CDR3 protein comes from TCRdb applying MiXCR to the 5' RACE reads. The sample contains about 780,000 distinct CDR3 sequences, around half of which appear only once. Sequencing used blood. All receptors come from an older man in good health. Both conserved end residues are part of each CDR3. A D gene is named only where the DNA matches it firmly. Clone size is shown for a subset of rows, as once, few, many or a class of expanded clone.

clone_size,d_call,v_call,j_call,cdr3_aa,cdr3_nt
NA,NA,TRBV11-3,TRBJ2-5,CASSGRGFDEQYF,TGTGCCAGCAGCGGCAGGGGATTCGATGAGCAGTACTTC
NA,NA,TRBV29-1,TRBJ2-4,CSVDGGENIQYF,TGCAGCGTCGACGGCGGGGAAAACATTCAGTACTTC
NA,NA,TRBV7-2,TRBJ2-7,CASSIPQTKQYF,TGTGCCAGCAGCATACCCCAGACGAAGCAGTACTTC
NA,NA,TRBV20-1,TRBJ2-1,CSAILALGRNEQFF,TGCAGTGCTATACTAGCCCTCGGAAGGAATGAGCAGTTCTTC
few,NA,TRBV6-6,TRBJ1-2,CASSPPGRSLRGYTF,TGTGCCAGCAGTCCGCCGGGCCGTAGCTTAAGGGGCTACACCTTC
once,NA,TRBV28,TRBJ2-4,CASSKEGKNIQYF,TGTGCCAGCAGTAAGGAGGGGAAAAACATTCAGTACTTC
NA,NA,TRBV27,TRBJ2-7,CASSPQTTYEQYF,TGTGCCAGCAGTCCACAGACCACCTACGAGCAGTACTTC
NA,TRBD2,TRBV20-1,TRBJ2-3,CSASGPGLAGEYTQYF,TGCAGTGCTAGCGGGCCGGGACTAGCGGGAGAGTATACGCAGTATTTT
NA,NA,TRBV15,TRBJ2-1,CATSRVSGDNEQFF,TGTGCCACCAGCAGAGTGTCCGGGGACAATGAGCAGTTCTTC
NA,NA,TRBV25-1,TRBJ2-3,CASEGTRDTQYF,TGTGCCAGCGAAGGGACGAGAGATACGCAGTATTTT
few,TRBD2,TRBV2,TRBJ2-7,CASIASGSSYEQYF,TGTGCCAGCATCGCTAGCGGGTCTTCCTACGAGCAGTACTTC
NA,NA,TRBV5-1,TRBJ2-7,CASSTPSGPEQYF,TGCGCCAGCAGCACGCCAAGCGGTCCCGAGCAGTACTTC
NA,TRBD2,TRBV5-1,TRBJ2-2,CASSSGLAGDLGELFF,TGCGCCAGCAGTTCGGGACTAGCGGGAGATCTCGGGGAGCTGTTTTTT
NA,TRBD1,TRBV7-9,TRBJ1-4,CASSQAQGAFEKLFF,TGTGCCAGCAGTCAAGCACAGGGGGCTTTTGAAAAACTGTTTTTT
NA,NA,TRBV6-2/TRBV6-3,TRBJ1-1,CASSYSTPDSVNTEAFF,TGTGCCAGCAGTTACTCGACTCCGGACAGCGTTAACACTGAAGCTTTCTTT
few,NA,TRBV12-3/TRBV12-4,TRBJ1-5,CASRKGVLNQPQHF,TGTGCCAGCAGAAAAGGGGTTTTGAATCAGCCCCAGCATTTT
NA,NA,TRBV9,TRBJ1-4,CASSARPGGATNEKLFF,TGTGCCAGCAGCGCCCGGCCGGGCGGCGCAACTAATGAAAAACTGTTTTTT
NA,TRBD2,TRBV11-3,TRBJ2-5,CASNLGWGGLKTQYF,TGTGCCAGCAACCTAGGGTGGGGAGGGTTAAAGACCCAGTACTTC
NA,NA,TRBV24-1,TRBJ2-4,CATSEAGRSDIQYF,TGTGCCACCAGTGAAGCAGGGAGGTCGGACATTCAGTACTTC
NA,NA,TRBV7-9,TRBJ2-1,CASSPRLSLIEQFF,TGTGCCAGCAGCCCACGACTAAGCCTGATTGAGCAGTTCTTC
NA,TRBD2,TRBV7-3,TRBJ2-3,CASSRLAGGTDTQDF,TGTGCCAGCAGTCGACTAGCGGGGGGTACAGATACGCAGGATTTT
NA,NA,TRBV29-1,TRBJ2-3,CSVSGPADTQYF,TGCAGCGTTTCGGGACCGGCAGATACGCAGTATTTT
many,NA,TRBV7-2,TRBJ2-5,CASRQEETQYF,TGTGCCAGCAGACAAGAAGAGACCCAGTACTTC
NA,NA,TRBV4-3,TRBJ2-5,CASSQDHKGETQYF,TGCGCCAGCAGCCAAGATCATAAGGGAGAGACCCAGTACTTC
NA,TRBD1,TRBV4-2,TRBJ1-4,CASSHRGQGATNEKLFF,TGTGCCAGCAGCCACCGCGGACAGGGTGCAACTAATGAAAAACTGTTTTTT
NA,NA,TRBV28,TRBJ2-7,CASSPRTPVNNEQYF,TGTGCCAGCAGTCCGAGGACTCCGGTGAACAACGAGCAGTACTTC
few,TRBD2,TRBV7-9,TRBJ2-1,CASSRPGIGTSGRRNEQFF,TGTGCCAGCAGCCGCCCGGGAATCGGGACTAGCGGGAGGAGGAATGAGCAGTTCTTC
NA,TRBD2,TRBV12-3/TRBV12-4,TRBJ2-1,CASSYRTSGSYNERFF,TGTGCCAGCAGTTACCGGACTAGCGGGAGCTACAATGAGCGGTTCTTC
few,TRBD2,TRBV5-1,TRBJ2-3,CASSWTGTRGDGTDTQYF,TGCGCCAGCAGCTGGACCGGGACTAGAGGGGACGGCACAGATACGCAGTATTTT
few,TRBD1,TRBV5-1,TRBJ2-7,CASSSEGQGTYEQYF,TGCGCCAGCAGCTCCGAGGGACAGGGGACCTACGAGCAGTACTTC
few,NA,TRBV3-1,TRBJ2-7,CASSQVGWLSNEQYF,TGTGCCAGCAGCCAAGTAGGTTGGCTGTCAAACGAGCAGTACTTC
few,TRBD2,TRBV12-3/TRBV12-4,TRBJ2-1,CASSLARTSGSDEQFF,TGTGCCAGCAGTTTAGCCCGGACTAGCGGGAGTGATGAGCAGTTCTTC
few,NA,TRBV3-1,TRBJ2-1,CASSQGVAGSWNEQFF,TGTGCCAGCAGCCAAGGCGTTGCGGGGAGTTGGAATGAGCAGTTCTTC
NA,NA,TRBV24-1,TRBJ2-1,CATSGLKGVHNEQFF,TGTGCCACCAGTGGTTTGAAGGGAGTACACAATGAGCAGTTCTTC
many,TRBD1,TRBV29-1,TRBJ1-2,CSVGTGPNYGYTF,TGCAGCGTTGGGACAGGGCCTAACTATGGCTACACCTTC
NA,TRBD2,TRBV29-1,TRBJ2-7,CSVALLSGGSYEQYF,TGCAGCGTTGCCCTATTGAGCGGGGGGTCGTACGAGCAGTACTTC
NA,NA,TRBV6-2/TRBV6-3,TRBJ2-1,CASSPLSSGNEQFF,TGTGCCAGCAGCCCCTTGAGCAGCGGGAATGAGCAGTTCTTC
few,TRBD1,TRBV29-1,TRBJ2-3,CSVGGTGVADTQYF,TGCAGCGTTGGCGGGACAGGGGTGGCAGATACGCAGTATTTT
few,NA,TRBV20-1,TRBJ2-2,CSAQSPSDTGELFF,TGCAGTGCCCAGAGTCCCAGCGACACCGGGGAGCTGTTTTTT
NA,TRBD1,TRBV20-1,TRBJ2-7,CSARGRTGGDSEQYF,TGCAGTGCTAGAGGTCGGACAGGGGGCGATTCTGAGCAGTACTTC